The clone carrying this T cell receptor (beta chain) was counted ten times or more. The data originate from a study of molecular identifiers for immune sequencing clone quantification. This CDR3 spans 15 amino acids. Looked up from germline, CDR1 is KGHDR and CDR2 is SFDVKD. Germline trimming cut 3 bases from V and 5 bases from J; bases unmatched to any gene: 3. The bulk TCR libraries were made with methods described before and with listed TCR primers. Using its own MiXCR run on the PCR reads, TCRdb lists one record per CDR3 protein. This table has roughly 71,000 distinct CDR3 sequences, 15% to 20% appearing once.

The TCR comes from a human donor in good health. Some libraries in this study had Jurkat cell RNA spiked in. The J gene is TRBJ2-5, the V gene TRBV24-1; 12 nucleotides align to TRBD2. Sequenced sample: naive CD8+ T cells from blood, with Jurkat cell RNA spiked in. The subset: FACS-sorted CD8+CD4-CCR7+CD45RA+ naive T cells. Here the CDR3 reads CATSDAGLAGETQYF. CDR3 sequence (DNA): TGTGCCACCAGTGATGCAGGACTAGCGGGGGAGACCCAGTACTTC.